The entry below gives a single T cell receptor beta chain sequence along with its context. Its antigen is not identified. The data were obtained in a study of shared clonotypes between healthy human individuals. Study information: CD4 naive and CD4 memory each took three plates per donor, while CD8 naive took two and CD8 memory one. Study-wide points: The study generally estimated greater richness for naive than memory subsets.

Germline loops: CDR1 LGHNT, CDR2 FRNRAP. The V end was cut by 8 bases, the J end by 0 bases, with 27 bases between. The CDR3 totals 19 residues. TCRdb's table, derived via immunoSEQ multiplex PCR, lists solely in-frame clones and lacks some. Of 300,000 to 350,000 clones in the sample, around four fifths are singletons; the top ten hold about 10%. The clonotype originates from a man under 40 in good health. The sequenced sample consisted of memory CD4+ T cells sorted from blood. Specified subset: CD45RA-negative fraction. V gene TRBV12-5 combines with J gene TRBJ2-3; a possible D gene is TRBD2 (6 bases). The CDR3 coding sequence is TGTGCTAGTATCGTCCCAGGGAGGTGGGGGTTGTACAGCACAGATACGCAGTATTTT. Translation gives CASIVPGRWGLYSTDTQYF.